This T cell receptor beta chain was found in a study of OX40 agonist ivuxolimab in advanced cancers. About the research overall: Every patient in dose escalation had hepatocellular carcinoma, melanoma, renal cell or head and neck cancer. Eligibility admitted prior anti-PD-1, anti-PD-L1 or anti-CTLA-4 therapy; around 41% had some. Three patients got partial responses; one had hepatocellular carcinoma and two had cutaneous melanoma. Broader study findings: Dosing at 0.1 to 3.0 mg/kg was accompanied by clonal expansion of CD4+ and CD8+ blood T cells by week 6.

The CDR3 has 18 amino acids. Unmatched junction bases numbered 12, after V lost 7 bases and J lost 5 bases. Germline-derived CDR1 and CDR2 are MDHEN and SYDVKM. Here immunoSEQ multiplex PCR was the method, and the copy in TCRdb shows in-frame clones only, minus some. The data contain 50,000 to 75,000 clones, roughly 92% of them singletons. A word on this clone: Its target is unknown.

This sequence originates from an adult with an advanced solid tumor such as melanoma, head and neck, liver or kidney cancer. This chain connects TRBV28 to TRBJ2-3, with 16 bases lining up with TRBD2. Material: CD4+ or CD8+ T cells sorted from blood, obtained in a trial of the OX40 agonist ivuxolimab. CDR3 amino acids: CASITGLAGGPGKDTQYF. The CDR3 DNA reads TGTGCCAGCATAACGGGACTAGCGGGGGGGCCTGGAAAAGATACGCAGTATTTT.